This T cell receptor beta chain was sequenced in a study of CD8 T cells in Susac syndrome (dated by TCRdb to about 2019). Broadly, across the study: Whether CD8+ T cell activation and differentiation in Susac syndrome was antigen driven was tested using repertoire sequencing. Clonality of the CD8+ T cell repertoire was compared between roughly eleven healthy donors, roughly 14 Susac syndrome patients and roughly 15 multiple sclerosis patients.

High-throughput TCR beta sequencing profiled peripheral blood CD8+ and CD4+ T cells from healthy donors, Susac syndrome patients and multiple sclerosis patients. The multiple sclerosis controls were treatment-naive patients who had stable or active relapsing-remitting disease and met the revised McDonald criteria. CD8+ TEMRA cells were enriched by FACS, while bulk CD8+ and CD4+ T cells were purified by magnetic negative isolation. Blood was drawn into EDTA tubes, processed within 24 hours, and PBMCs were isolated by density gradient centrifugation. PBMCs intended for TCR sequencing were cryopreserved in liquid nitrogen and thawed later in a water bath at 37 degrees C. The sorted or isolated CD4+, CD8+ and CD8+ TEMRA cells reached a purity of at least 90%. RNA was extracted using the RNeasy kit, and about 0.45 to 1 ug of the RNA was reverse transcribed with random hexamers. TCR beta CDR3 regions were amplified with the immunoSEQ multiplex PCR assay covering 54 Vbeta and 13 Jbeta segments. Bias from PCR amplification was corrected by using a synthetic template baseline for primer optimization and for computational correction. In the paper's pipeline: Only productive sequences were kept, with reads annotated to V, D and J genes according to IMGT and analyzed in immunoSEQ Analyzer. Clonality was calculated as one minus the Shannon entropy normalized by log2 of the number of productive unique sequences. Public and private clones were assessed among the 100 most prevalent clones of each patient and control. Clones were defined as Susac-specific when absent from the healthy and MS cohorts, from about a thousand published viral clones and from other ImmuneACCESS disease sequences. TCRdb reworked the public reads: Q25 trimming with fastp, MiXCR clone assembly, productive beta chains retained. A single entry per CDR3 protein holds the most common genes and DNA from its merged rows. The authors' filters were not applied to this entry. A total of some 120,000 distinct CDR3 sequences appear in this sample, about 92% of them only once. The ten top clones hold approximately 0.31% of the sample.

The paper's findings and limits, for the study overall: The study acknowledged that relatively few individuals were included in the TCR sequencing and HLA analysis.

A distance of 9 bases separates the germline ends of V and J, which lose 0 bases and 4 bases respectively. CDR1 and CDR2 were assigned from the germline V gene (reference sequence) as LGHDT and YNNKEL. The CDR3 runs 14 amino acids, cysteine and phenylalanine included. The sequence is cut down to CDR3 DNA, 42 bases in frame from base 1. A word on this clonotype: Which antigen it targets is not known. The record has no base qualities; no much larger clone is one base away.

The sequence links TRBV3-1 to TRBJ2-5, with the identity of the D gene unclear. The sequenced sample was CD8+ T cells from PBMCs. The clonotype comes from a human donor with multiple sclerosis. The bases read TGTGCCAGCAGCCAAGATTTCCATCCAGAGACCCAGTACTTC. Its protein product is CASSQDFHPETQYF.